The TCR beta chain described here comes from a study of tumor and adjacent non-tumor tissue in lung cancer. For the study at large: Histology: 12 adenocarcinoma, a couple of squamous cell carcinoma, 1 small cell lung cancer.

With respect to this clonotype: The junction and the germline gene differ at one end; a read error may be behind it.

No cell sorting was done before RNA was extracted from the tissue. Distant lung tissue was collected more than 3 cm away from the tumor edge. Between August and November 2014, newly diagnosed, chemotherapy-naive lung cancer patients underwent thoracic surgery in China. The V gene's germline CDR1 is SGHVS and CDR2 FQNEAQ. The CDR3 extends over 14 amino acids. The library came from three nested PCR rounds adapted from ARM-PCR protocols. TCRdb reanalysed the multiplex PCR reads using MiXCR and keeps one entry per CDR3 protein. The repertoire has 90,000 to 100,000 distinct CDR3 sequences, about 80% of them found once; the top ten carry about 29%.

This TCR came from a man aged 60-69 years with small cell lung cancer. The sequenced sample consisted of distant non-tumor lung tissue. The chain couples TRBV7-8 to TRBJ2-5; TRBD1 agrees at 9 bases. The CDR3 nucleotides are TGTTCCAGCGGCCCTGACAGGGGGCAAGAGACCCAGTACTTC. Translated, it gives CSSGPDRGQETQYF.